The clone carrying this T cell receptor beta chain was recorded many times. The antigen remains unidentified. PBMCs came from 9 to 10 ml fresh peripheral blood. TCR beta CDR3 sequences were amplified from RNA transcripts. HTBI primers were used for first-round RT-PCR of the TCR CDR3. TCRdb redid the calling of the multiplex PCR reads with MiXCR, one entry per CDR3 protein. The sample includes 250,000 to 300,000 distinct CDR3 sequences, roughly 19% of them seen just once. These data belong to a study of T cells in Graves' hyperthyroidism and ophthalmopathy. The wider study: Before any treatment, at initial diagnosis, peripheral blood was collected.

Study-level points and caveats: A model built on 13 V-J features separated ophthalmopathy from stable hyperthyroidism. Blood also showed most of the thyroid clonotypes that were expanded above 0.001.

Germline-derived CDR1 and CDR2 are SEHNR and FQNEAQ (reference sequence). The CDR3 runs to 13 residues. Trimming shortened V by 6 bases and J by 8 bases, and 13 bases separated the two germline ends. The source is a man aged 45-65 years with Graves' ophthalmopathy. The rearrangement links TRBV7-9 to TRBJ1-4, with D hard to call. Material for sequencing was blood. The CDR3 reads CASRTREGEKLFF. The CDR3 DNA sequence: TGTGCCAGCAGGACGAGGGAAGGGGAAAAACTGTTTTTT.